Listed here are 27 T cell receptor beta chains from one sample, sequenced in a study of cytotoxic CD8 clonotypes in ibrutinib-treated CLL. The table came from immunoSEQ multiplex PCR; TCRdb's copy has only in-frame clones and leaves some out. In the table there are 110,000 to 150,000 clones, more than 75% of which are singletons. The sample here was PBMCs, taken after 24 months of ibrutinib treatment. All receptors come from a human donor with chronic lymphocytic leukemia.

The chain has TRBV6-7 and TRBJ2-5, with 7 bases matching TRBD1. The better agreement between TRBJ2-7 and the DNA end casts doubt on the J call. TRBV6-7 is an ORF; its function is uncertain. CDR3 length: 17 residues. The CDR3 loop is CASSYRVWTGESYEQYF. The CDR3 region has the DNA TGTGCCAGCAGTTACCGAGTATGGACAGGTGAGTCCTACGAGCAGTACTTC.

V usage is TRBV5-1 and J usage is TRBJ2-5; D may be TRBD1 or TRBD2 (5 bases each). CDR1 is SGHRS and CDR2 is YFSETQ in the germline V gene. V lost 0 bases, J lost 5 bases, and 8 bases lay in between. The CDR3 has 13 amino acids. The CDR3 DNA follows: TGCGCCAGCAGCTTGGCCGGGGCGGAGACCCAGTACTTC. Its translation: CASSLAGAETQYF.

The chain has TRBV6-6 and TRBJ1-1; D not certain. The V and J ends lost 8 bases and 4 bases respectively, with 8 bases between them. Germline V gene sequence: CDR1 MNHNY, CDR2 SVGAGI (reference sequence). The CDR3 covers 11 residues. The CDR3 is CASWMGTEAFF. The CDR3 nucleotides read TGTGCCAGCTGGATGGGCACTGAAGCTTTCTTT.

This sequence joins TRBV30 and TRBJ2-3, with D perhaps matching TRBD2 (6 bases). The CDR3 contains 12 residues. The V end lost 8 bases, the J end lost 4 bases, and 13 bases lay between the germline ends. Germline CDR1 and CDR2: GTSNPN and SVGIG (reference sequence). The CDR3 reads CAAGPGADTQYF. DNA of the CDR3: TGTGCCGCGGGGCCGGGGGCAGATACGCAGTATTTT.

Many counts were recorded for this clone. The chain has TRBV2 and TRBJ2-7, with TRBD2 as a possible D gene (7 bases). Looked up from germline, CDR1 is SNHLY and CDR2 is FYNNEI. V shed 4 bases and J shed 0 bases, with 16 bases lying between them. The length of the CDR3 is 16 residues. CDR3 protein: CASSGGGHRSSYEQYF. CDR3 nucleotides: TGTGCCAGCAGTGGGGGGGGACACCGGTCCTCCTACGAGCAGTACTTC. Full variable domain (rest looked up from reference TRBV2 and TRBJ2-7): EPEVTQTPSHQVTQMGQEVILRCVPISNHLYFYWYRQILGQKVEFLVSFYNNEISEKSEIFDDQFSVERPDGSNFTLKIRSTKLEDSAMYFCASSGGGHRSSYEQYFGPGTRLTVT.

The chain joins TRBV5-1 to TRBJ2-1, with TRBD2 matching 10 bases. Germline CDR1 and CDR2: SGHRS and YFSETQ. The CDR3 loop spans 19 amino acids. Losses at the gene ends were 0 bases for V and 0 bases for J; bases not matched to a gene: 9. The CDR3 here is CASSLEGLAGALSYNEQFF. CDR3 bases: TGCGCCAGCAGCTTGGAAGGGCTAGCGGGGGCCCTCTCCTACAATGAGCAGTTCTTC.

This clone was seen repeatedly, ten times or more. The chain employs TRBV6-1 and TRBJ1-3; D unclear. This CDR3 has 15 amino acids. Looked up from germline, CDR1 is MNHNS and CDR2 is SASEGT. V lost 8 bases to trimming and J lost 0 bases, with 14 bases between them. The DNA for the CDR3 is TGTGCCAGCGGGGAACCGGCCCTCTCTGGAAACACCATATATTTT. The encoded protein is CASGEPALSGNTIYF.

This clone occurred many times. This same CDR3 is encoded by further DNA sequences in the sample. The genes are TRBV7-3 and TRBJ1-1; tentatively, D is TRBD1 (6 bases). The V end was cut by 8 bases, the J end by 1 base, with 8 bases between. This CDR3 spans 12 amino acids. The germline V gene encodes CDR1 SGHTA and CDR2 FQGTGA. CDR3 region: CASSTGNTEAFF. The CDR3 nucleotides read TGTGCCAGCTCGACAGGGAACACTGAAGCTTTCTTT. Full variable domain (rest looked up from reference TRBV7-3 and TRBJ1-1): GAGVSQTPSNKVTEKGKYVELRCDPISGHTALYWYRQSLGQGPEFLIYFQGTGAADDSGLPNDRFFAVRPEGSVSTLKIQRTERGDSAVYLCASSTGNTEAFFGQGTRLTVV.

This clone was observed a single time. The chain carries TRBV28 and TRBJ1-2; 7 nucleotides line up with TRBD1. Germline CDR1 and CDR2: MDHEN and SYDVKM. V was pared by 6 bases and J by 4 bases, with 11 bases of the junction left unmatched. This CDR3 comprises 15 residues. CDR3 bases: TGTGCCAGCAGCTCCCCCTGGGAGGGGGCCTATGGCTACACCTTC. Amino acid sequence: CASSSPWEGAYGYTF.

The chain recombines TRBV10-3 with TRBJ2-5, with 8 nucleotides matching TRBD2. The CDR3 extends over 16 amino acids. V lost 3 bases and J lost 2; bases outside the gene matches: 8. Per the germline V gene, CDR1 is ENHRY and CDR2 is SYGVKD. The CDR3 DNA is TGTGCCATCAGTGACCCCGCTACTAGCGGTCAAGAGACCCAGTACTTC. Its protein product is CAISDPATSGQETQYF.

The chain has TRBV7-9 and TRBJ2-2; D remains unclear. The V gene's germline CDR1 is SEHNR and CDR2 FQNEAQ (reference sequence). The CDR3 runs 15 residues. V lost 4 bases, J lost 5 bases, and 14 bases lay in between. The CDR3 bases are TGTGCCAGCAGCTCCTATTCCATAGAAACCGGGGAGCTGTTTTTT. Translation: CASSSYSIETGELFF. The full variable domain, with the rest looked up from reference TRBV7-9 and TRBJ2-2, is DTGVSQNPRHKITKRGQNVTFRCDPISEHNRLYWYRQTLGQGPEFLTYFQNEAQLEKSRLLSDRFSAERPKGSFSTLEIQRTEQGDSAMYLCASSSYSIETGELFFGEGSRLTVL.

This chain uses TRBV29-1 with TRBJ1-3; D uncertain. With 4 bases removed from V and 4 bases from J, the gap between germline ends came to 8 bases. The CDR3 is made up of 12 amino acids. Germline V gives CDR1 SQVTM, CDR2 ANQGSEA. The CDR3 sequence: CSVGSYGNTIYF. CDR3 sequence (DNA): TGCAGCGTTGGCAGCTACGGAAACACCATATATTTT.

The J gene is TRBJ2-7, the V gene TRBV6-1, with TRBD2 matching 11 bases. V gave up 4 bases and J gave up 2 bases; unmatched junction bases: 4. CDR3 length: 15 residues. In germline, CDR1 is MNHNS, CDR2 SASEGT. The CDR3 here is CASSGGGLAAYEQYF. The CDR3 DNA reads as TGTGCCAGCAGTGGGGGGGGACTAGCGGCCTACGAGCAGTACTTC.

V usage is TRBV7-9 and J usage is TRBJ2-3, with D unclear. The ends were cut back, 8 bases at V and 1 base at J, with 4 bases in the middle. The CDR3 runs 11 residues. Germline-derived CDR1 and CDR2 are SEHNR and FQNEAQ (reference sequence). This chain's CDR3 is CASGGTDTQYF. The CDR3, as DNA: TGTGCCAGCGGGGGCACAGATACGCAGTATTTT.

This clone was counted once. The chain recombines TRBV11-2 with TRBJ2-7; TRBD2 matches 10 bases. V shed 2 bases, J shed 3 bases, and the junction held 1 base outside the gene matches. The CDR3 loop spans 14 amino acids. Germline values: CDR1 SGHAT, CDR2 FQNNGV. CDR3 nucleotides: TGTGCCAGCAGCTTAAGACTAGCGGGCTACGAGCAGTACTTC. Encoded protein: CASSLRLAGYEQYF.

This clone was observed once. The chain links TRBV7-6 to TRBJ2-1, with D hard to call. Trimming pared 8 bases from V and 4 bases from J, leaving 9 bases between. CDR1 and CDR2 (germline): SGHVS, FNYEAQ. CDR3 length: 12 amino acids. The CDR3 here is CASGLGYNEQFF. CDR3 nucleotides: TGTGCCAGCGGGTTGGGGTACAATGAGCAGTTCTTC.

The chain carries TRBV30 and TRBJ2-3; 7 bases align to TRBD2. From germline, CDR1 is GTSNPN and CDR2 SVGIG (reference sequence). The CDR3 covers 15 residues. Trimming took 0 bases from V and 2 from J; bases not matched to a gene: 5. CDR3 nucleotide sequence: TGTGCCTGGAGTGTACAGAGCGGGGTCACAGATACGCAGTATTTT. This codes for CAWSVQSGVTDTQYF.

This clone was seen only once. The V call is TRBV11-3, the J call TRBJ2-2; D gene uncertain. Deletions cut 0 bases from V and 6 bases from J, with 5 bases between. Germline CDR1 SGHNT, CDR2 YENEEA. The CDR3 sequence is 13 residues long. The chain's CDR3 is CASSLETAGELFF. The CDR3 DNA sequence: TGTGCCAGCAGCTTAGAGACCGCCGGGGAGCTGTTTTTT.

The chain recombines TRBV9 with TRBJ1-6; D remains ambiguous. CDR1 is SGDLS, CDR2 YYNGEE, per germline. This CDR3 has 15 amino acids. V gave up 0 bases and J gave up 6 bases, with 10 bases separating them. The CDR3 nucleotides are TGTGCCAGCAGCGTAGGGTGGCACAGTAATTCACCCCTCCACTTT. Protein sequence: CASSVGWHSNSPLHF.

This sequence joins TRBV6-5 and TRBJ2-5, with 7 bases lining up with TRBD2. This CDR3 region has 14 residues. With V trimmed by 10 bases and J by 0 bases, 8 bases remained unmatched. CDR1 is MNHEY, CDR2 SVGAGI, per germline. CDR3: CATGRLADQETQYF. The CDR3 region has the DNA TGTGCCACGGGGAGGCTAGCGGACCAAGAGACCCAGTACTTC.

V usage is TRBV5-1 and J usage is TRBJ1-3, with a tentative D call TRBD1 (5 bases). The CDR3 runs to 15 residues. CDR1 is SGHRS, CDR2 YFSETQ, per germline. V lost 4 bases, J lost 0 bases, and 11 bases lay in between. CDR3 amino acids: CASSQTALSGNTIYF. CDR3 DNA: TGCGCCAGCAGCCAGACAGCCCTCTCTGGAAACACCATATATTTT.

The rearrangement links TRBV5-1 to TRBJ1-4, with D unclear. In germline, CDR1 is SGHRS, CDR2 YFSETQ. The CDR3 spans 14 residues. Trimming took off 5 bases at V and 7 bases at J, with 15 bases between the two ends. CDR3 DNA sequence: TGCGCCAGCAGGCCCCGGTGGGCGAGTGAAAAACTGTTTTTT. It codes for CASRPRWASEKLFF.

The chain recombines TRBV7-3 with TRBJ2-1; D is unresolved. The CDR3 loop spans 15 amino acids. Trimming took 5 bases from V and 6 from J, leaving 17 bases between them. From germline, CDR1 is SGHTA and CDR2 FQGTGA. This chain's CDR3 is CASSPPRGIVNEQFF. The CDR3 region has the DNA TGTGCCAGCAGCCCCCCTCGTGGGATTGTCAATGAGCAGTTCTTC.

CDR3 nucleotides: TGTGCCAGCAGTGCCCCCGGGACAGGGTACGAGCAGTACTTC. It codes for CASSAPGTGYEQYF. The chain has TRBV6-6 and TRBJ2-7, with TRBD1 identical over 9 bases. CDR3 length equals 14 residues. Trimming at V came to 5 bases and at J to 4 bases, leaving 6 bases not matched to a gene. Germline CDR1 reads MNHNY; CDR2 reads SVGAGI (reference sequence).

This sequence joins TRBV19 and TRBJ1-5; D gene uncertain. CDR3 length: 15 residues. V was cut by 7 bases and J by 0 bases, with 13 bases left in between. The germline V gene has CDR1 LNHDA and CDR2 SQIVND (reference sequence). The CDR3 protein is CASTPAPYSNQPQHF. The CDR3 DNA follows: TGTGCCAGTACCCCCGCGCCCTATAGCAATCAGCCCCAGCATTTT.

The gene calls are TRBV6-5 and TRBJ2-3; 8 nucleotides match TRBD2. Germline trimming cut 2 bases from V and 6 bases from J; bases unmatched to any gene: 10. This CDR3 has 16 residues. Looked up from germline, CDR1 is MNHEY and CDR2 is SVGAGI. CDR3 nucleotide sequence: TGTGCCAGCAGTTACGGAGCGGGGGCCGGGCAGGATACGCAGTATTTT. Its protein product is CASSYGAGAGQDTQYF.

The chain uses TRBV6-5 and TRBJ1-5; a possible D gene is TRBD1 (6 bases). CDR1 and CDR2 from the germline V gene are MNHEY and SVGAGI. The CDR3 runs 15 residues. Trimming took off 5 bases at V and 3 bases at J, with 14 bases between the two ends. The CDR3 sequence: CASSHGGGSNQPQHF. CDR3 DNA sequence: TGTGCCAGCAGTCACGGGGGGGGCTCCAATCAGCCCCAGCATTTT.